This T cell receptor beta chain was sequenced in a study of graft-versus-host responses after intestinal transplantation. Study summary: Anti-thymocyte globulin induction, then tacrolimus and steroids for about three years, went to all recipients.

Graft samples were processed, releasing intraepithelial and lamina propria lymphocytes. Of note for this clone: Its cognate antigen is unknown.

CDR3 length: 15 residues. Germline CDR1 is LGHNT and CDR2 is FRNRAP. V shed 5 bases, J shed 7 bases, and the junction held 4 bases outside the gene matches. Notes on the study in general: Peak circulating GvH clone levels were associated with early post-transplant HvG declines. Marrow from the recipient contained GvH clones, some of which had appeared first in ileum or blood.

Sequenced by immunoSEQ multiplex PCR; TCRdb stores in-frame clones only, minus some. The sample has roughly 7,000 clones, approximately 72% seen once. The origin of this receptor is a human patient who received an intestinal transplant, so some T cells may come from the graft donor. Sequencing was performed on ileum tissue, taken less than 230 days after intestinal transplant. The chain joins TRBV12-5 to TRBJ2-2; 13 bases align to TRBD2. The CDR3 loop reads CASGMGLAGNGELFF. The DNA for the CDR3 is TGTGCTAGTGGTATGGGACTAGCGGGAAACGGGGAGCTGTTTTTT.